The entry below gives a single T cell receptor (beta chain) sequence along with its context. Its antigen is as yet unknown. The source of the sample is a study of T cell responses to AZD1222 COVID-19 vaccine. In the study overall: Both about-4-week and about-12-week second-dose recipients were combined.

Overall study findings and caveats: Along spike, vaccine-associated CD4 TCRs were found throughout, with dominance at 160-218 and 743-854.

The ends lost 7 bases at V and 8 bases at J; junction bases unmatched: 10. This CDR3 contains 13 residues. Per germline, CDR1 MNHEY and CDR2 SVGAGI. Profiled with immunoSEQ multiplex PCR; TCRdb holds only in-frame clones, not every one. The repertoire holds about 110,000 clones, with 86% as singletons. The specimen comprised peripheral blood, sampled on day 0 of AZD1222 vaccination. V is TRBV6-5 and J is TRBJ1-2; 7 nucleotides line up with TRBD1. The sequence derives from an adult in good health. CDR3 in amino acids: CASTKGQAHGYTF. The CDR3 DNA reads TGTGCCAGCACCAAAGGACAGGCCCACGGCTACACCTTC.